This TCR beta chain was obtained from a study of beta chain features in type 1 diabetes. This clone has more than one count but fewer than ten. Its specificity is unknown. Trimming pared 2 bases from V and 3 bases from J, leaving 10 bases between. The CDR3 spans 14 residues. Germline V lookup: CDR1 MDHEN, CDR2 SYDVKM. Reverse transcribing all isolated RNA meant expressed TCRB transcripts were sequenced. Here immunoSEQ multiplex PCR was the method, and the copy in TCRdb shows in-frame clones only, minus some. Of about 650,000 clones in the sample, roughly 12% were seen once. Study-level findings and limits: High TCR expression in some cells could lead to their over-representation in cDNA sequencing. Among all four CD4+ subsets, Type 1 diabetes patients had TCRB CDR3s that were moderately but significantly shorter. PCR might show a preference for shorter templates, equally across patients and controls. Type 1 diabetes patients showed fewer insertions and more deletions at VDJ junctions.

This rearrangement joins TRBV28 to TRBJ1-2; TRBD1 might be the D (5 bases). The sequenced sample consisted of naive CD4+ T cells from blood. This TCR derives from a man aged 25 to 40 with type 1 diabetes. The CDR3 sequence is CASSLPGQHYGYTF. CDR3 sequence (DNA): TGTGCCAGCAGTTTACCAGGGCAGCACTATGGCTACACCTTC.